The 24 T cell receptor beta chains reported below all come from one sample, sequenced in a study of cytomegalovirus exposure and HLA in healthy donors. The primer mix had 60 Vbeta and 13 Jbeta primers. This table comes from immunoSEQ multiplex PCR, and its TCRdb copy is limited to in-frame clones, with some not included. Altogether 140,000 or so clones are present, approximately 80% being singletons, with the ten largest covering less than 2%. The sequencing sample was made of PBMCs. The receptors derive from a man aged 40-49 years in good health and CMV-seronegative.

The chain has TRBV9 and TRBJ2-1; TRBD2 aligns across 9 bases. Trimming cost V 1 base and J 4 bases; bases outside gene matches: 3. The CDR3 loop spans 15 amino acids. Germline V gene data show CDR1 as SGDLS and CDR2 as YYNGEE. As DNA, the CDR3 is TGTGCCAGCAGCGTACAAGCGGGAGGATACAATGAGCAGTTCTTC. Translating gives CASSVQAGGYNEQFF. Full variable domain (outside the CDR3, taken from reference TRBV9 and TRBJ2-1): DSGVTQTPKHLITATGQRVTLRCSPRSGDLSVYWYQQSLDQGLQFLIQYYNGEERAKGNILERFSAQQFPDLHSELNLSSLELGDSALYFCASSVQAGGYNEQFFGPGTRLTVL.

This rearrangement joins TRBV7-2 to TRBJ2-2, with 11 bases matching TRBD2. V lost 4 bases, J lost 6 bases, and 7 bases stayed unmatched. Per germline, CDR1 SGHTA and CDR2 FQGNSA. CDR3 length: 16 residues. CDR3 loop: CASSSAYSGGAGELFF. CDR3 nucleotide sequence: TGTGCCAGCAGCTCAGCTTATAGCGGGGGGGCCGGGGAGCTGTTTTTT.

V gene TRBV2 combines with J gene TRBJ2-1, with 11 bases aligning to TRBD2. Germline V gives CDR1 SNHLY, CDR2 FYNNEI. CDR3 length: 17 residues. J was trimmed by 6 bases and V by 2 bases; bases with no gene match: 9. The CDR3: CASSEIPLAGEGNEQFF. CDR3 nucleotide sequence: TGTGCCAGCAGTGAAATCCCACTAGCGGGAGAAGGCAATGAGCAGTTCTTC.

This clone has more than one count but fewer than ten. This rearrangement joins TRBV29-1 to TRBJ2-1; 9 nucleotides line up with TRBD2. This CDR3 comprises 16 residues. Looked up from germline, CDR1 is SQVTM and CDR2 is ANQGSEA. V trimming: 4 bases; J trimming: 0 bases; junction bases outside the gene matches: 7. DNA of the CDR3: TGCAGCGTTGTCTTTAGCGGGGGAAGCTCCTACAATGAGCAGTTCTTC. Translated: CSVVFSGGSSYNEQFF.

The CDR3 DNA reads as TGTGCCAGCAGCTTAATGGGACTAGCGGGAGTAGATACGCAGTATTTT. Its protein is CASSLMGLAGVDTQYF. This chain connects TRBV7-9 to TRBJ2-3, with 14 nucleotides matching TRBD2. The CDR3 sequence is 16 residues long. The germline V gene has CDR1 SEHNR and CDR2 FQNEAQ (reference sequence). Germline trimming cut 2 bases from V and 5 bases from J; bases unmatched to any gene: 3.

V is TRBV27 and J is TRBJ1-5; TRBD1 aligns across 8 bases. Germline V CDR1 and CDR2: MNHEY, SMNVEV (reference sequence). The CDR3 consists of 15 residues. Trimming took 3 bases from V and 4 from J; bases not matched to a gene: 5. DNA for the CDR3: TGTGCCAGCAGTTTCCGACAGGGGACAAATCAGCCCCAGCATTTT. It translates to CASSFRQGTNQPQHF.

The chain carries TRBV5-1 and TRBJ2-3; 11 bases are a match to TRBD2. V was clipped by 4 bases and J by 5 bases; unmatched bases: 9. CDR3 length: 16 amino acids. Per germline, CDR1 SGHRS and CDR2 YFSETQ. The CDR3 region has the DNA TGCGCCAGCAGCACTCTGCCGACTAGCGGGATAGATACGCAGTATTTT. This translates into CASSTLPTSGIDTQYF.

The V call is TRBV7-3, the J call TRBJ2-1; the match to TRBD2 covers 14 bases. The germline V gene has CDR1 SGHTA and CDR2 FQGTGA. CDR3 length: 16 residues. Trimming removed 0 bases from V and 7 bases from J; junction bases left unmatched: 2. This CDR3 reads CASSLTTSGGGNEQFF. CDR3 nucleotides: TGTGCCAGCAGCTTAACGACTAGCGGGGGGGGAAATGAGCAGTTCTTC.

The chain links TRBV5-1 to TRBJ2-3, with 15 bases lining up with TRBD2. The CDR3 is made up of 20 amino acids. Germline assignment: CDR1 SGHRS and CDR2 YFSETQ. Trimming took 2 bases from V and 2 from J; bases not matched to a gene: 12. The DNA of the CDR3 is TGCGCCAGCAGCTTTGGGGTCCCGGGACTAGCGGGGGGCCCCACAGATACGCAGTATTTT. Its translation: CASSFGVPGLAGGPTDTQYF.

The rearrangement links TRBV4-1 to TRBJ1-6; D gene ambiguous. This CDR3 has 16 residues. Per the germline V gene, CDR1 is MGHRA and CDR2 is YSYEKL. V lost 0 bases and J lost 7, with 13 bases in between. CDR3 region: CASSQDPGSWNSPLHF. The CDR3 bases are TGCGCCAGCAGCCAAGATCCGGGGAGTTGGAATTCACCCCTCCACTTT.

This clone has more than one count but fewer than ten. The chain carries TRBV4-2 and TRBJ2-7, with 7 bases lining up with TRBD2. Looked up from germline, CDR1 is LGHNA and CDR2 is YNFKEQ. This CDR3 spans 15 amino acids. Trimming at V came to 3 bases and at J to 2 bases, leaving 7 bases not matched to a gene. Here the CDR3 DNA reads TGTGCCAGCAGCCAGGAACTAGCGTCGGCCTACGAGCAGTACTTC. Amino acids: CASSQELASAYEQYF.

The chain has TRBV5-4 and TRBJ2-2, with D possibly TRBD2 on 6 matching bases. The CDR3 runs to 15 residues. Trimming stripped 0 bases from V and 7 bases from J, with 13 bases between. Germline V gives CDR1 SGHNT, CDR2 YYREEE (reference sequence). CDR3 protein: CASSLGGVRGGELFF. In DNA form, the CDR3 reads TGTGCCAGCAGCTTGGGGGGGGTTCGGGGCGGGGAGCTGTTTTTT.

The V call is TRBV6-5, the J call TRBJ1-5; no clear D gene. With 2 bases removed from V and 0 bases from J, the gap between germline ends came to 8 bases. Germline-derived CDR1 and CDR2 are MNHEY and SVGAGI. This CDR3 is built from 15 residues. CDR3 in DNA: TGTGCCAGCAGTTACGACGGGGATAGCAATCAGCCCCAGCATTTT. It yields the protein CASSYDGDSNQPQHF.

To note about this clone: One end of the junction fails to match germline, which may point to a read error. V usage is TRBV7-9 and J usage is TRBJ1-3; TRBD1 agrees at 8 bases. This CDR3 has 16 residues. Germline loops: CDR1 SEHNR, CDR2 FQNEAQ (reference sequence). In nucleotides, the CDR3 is TGTTCCAGCAGCTATCTGGACAGGGAGGCTGGAAACACCATATATTTT. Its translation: CSSSYLDREAGNTIYF.

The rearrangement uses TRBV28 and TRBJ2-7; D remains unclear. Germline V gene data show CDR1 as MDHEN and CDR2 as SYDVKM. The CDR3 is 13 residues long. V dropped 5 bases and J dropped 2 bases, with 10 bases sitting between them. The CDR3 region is CASSPTLPYEQYF. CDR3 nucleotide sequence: TGTGCCAGCAGTCCTACCCTTCCCTACGAGCAGTACTTC.

The chain's CDR3 is CASSMQFGYEQYF. As DNA, the CDR3 is TGTGCCAGTAGTATGCAATTCGGCTACGAGCAGTACTTC. This chain uses TRBV19 with TRBJ2-7, with D uncertain. Germline CDR1 and CDR2: LNHDA and SQIVND (reference sequence). The CDR3 length is 13 residues. Between the trimmed V and J ends, which lost 3 bases and 3 bases, there was a span of 9 bases.

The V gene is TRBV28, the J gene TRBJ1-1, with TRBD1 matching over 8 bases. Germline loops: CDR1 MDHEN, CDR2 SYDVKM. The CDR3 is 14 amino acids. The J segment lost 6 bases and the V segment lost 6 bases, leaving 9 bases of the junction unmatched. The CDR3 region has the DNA TGTGCCAGCAGCTTCTTAGACAGGGGACCTGAAGCTTTCTTT. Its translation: CASSFLDRGPEAFF.

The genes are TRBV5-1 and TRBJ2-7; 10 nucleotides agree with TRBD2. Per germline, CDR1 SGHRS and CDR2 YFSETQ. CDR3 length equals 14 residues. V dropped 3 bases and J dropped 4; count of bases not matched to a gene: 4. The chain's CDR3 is CASSSSGSGYEQYF. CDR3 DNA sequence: TGCGCCAGCAGCTCTAGCGGGAGCGGGTACGAGCAGTACTTC. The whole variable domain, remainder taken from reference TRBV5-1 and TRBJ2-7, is KAGVTQTPRYLIKTRGQQVTLSCSPISGHRSVSWYQQTPGQGLQFLFEYFSETQRNKGNFPGRFSGRQFSNSRSEMNVSTLELGDSALYLCASSSSGSGYEQYFGPGTRLTVT.

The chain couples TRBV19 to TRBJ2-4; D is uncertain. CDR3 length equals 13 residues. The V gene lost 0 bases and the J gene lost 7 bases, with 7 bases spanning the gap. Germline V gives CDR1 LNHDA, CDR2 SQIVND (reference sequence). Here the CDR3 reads CASSIDLGNIQYF. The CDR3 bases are TGTGCCAGTAGTATAGACCTAGGTAACATTCAGTACTTC.

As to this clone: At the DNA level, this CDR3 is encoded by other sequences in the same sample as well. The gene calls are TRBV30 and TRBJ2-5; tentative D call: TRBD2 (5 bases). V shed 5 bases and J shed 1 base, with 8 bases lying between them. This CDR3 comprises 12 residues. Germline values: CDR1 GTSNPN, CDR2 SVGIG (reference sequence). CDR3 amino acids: CAWRGLQETQYF. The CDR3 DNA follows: TGTGCCTGGCGCGGACTCCAAGAGACCCAGTACTTC. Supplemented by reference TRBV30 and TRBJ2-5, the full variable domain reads SQTIHQWPATLVQPVGSPLSLECTVEGTSNPNLYWYRQAAGRGLQLLFYSVGIGQISSEVPQNLSASRPQDRQFILSSKKLLLSDSGFYLCAWRGLQETQYFGPGTRLLVL.

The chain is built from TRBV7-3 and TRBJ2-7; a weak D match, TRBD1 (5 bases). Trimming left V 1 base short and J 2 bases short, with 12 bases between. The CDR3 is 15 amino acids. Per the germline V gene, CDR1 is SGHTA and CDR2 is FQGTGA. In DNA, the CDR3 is TGTGCCAGCAGCTTAAATTCTGGGGCGGCCTACGAGCAGTACTTC. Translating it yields CASSLNSGAAYEQYF.

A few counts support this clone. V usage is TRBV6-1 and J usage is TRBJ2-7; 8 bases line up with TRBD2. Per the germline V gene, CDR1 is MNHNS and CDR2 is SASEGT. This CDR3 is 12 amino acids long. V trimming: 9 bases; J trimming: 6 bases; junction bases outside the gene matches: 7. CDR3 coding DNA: TGTGCCAGTTCGGGGGGGGCGCGCGAGCAGTACTTC. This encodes CASSGGAREQYF.

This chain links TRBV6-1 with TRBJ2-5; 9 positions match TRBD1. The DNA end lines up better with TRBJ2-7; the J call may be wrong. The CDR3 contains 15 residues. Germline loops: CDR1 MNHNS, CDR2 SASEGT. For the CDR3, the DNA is TGTGCCAGCAGTGAAGTGGGACAGGGAGTCTACGAGCAGTACTTC. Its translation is CASSEVGQGVYEQYF.

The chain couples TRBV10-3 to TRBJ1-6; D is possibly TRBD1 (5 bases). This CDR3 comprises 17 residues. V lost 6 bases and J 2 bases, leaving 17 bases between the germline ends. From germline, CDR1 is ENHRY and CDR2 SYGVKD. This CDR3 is CAIRQAPSITYNSPLHF. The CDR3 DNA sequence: TGTGCCATCAGACAGGCGCCATCGATAACCTATAATTCACCCCTCCACTTT.